This passage covers 17 T cell receptor beta chains from one sample sequenced in a study of blood T cell repertoires in COVID-19. Clones were sequenced by immunoSEQ multiplex PCR, and TCRdb holds only the in-frame ones, with some missing. This table has some 190,000 clones, roughly 80% appearing once. Sequencing input: PBMCs or T cells enriched from blood (not recorded which). The receptors stem from a woman aged 25 to 39 who had recovered from COVID-19.

The rearrangement links TRBV7-2 to TRBJ1-1; possible D gene TRBD1, 5 bases. Between the trimmed V and J ends, which lost 0 bases and 5 bases, there was a span of 10 bases. There are 14 residues in the CDR3. The V gene's germline CDR1 is SGHTA and CDR2 FQGNSA. In nucleotides, the CDR3 is TGTGCCAGCAGCTTAGCACGGCAGGGAACTGAAGCTTTCTTT. The encoded protein is CASSLARQGTEAFF.

DNA for the CDR3: TGCGCCAGCAGCTTGGCCGGGACAGGGTGGGGCTCCTACAATGAGCAGTTCTTC. This codes for CASSLAGTGWGSYNEQFF. The V and J genes are TRBV5-1 and TRBJ2-1; TRBD1 matches at 9 bases. The CDR3 has 18 amino acids. The germline V gene has CDR1 SGHRS and CDR2 YFSETQ. J was trimmed by 0 bases and V by 0 bases; bases with no gene match: 7.

The gene calls are TRBV7-2 and TRBJ2-3, with no clear D. CDR1 is SGHTA, CDR2 FQGNSA, per germline. V was shortened by 4 bases and J by 5 bases, with 10 bases between the two germline ends. The CDR3 consists of 13 residues. The CDR3 is CASSSQARDTQYF. In nucleotides, the CDR3 is TGTGCCAGCAGCTCACAAGCGAGAGATACGCAGTATTTT.

This clone occurred once. The rearrangement links TRBV30 to TRBJ2-1, with 11 nucleotides matching TRBD2. V lost 1 base, J lost 16 bases, and 9 bases stayed unmatched. Germline V gene sequence: CDR1 GTSNPN, CDR2 SVGIG (reference sequence). The CDR3 sequence is 13 residues long. The CDR3 loop reads CAWSGLAGGLCFF. The CDR3 DNA follows: TGTGCCTGGAGTGGGCTAGCGGGAGGCTTATGCTTCTTC.

The chain links TRBV15 to TRBJ1-3, with TRBD1 as a possible D gene (6 bases). There are 17 residues in the CDR3. V lost 6 bases and J lost 0, with 18 bases in between. CDR1 is LNHNV and CDR2 is YYDKDF in the germline V gene (reference sequence). The DNA for the CDR3 is TGTGCCACCAGTCCTAAGTTCGGGGACATCTCTGGAAACACCATATATTTT. The encoded protein is CATSPKFGDISGNTIYF. Looking up the rest from reference TRBV15 and TRBJ1-3 gives the full variable domain: DAMVIQNPRYQVTQFGKPVTLSCSQTLNHNVMYWYQQKSSQAPKLLFHYYDKDFNNEADTPDNFQSRRPNTSFCFLDIRSPGLGDTAMYLCATSPKFGDISGNTIYFGEGSWLTVV.

This chain uses TRBV3-1 (or the pseudogene TRBV3-2) with TRBJ2-1; D might be TRBD2 (6 bases). The length of the CDR3 is 17 residues. V dropped 4 bases and J dropped 6 bases, with 22 bases sitting between them. Germline CDR1 reads LGHDT; CDR2 reads YNNKEL (reference sequence). The CDR3 DNA follows: TGTGCCAGCAGCCTACTAGGGGACGGACAAGCGGGCAATGAGCAGTTCTTC. Amino acid sequence: CASSLLGDGQAGNEQFF.

The chain links TRBV28 to TRBJ2-5, with 9 positions matching TRBD1. The germline V gene encodes CDR1 MDHEN and CDR2 SYDVKM. The CDR3 spans 16 residues. J was trimmed by 6 bases and V by 4 bases; bases with no gene match: 12. CDR3 sequence reads: CASSSIRGQGKKTQYF. The CDR3 region has the DNA TGTGCCAGCAGTTCTATCCGGGGACAGGGTAAGAAGACCCAGTACTTC.

The J gene is TRBJ2-7, the V gene TRBV12-3 or TRBV12-4, with a weak D call TRBD2 (5 bases). Trimming took 2 bases from V and 2 from J, leaving 7 bases between them. The CDR3 totals 13 residues. CDR3 sequence (DNA): TGTGCCAGCAGTTTAAGTAGCGCCTACGAGCAGTACTTC. This encodes CASSLSSAYEQYF.

V and J are TRBV19 and TRBJ2-5; D is possibly TRBD2 (5 bases). V gave up 3 bases and J gave up 0 bases, with 11 bases separating them. This CDR3 comprises 15 residues. Germline V gives CDR1 LNHDA, CDR2 SQIVND (reference sequence). CDR3: CASSISGAHQETQYF. The CDR3 DNA reads TGTGCCAGTAGTATCAGCGGAGCTCACCAAGAGACCCAGTACTTC. The full variable domain, rest sourced from reference TRBV19 and TRBJ2-5, is DGGITQSPKYLFRKEGQNVTLSCEQNLNHDAMYWYRQDPGQGLRLIYYSQIVNDFQKGDIAEGYSVSREKKESFPLTVTSAQKNPTAFYLCASSISGAHQETQYFGPGTRLLVL.

This chain uses TRBV5-6 with TRBJ1-1; TRBD1 might be the D (6 bases). V was pared by 5 bases and J by 3 bases, with 20 bases between. The CDR3 sequence is 16 residues long. CDR1 and CDR2 from the germline V gene are SGHDT and YYEEEE. The CDR3 DNA follows: TGTGCCAGCAGACTCGGGCAGGGGAATGTATACACTGAAGCTTTCTTT. It codes for CASRLGQGNVYTEAFF.

The chain joins TRBV4-2 to TRBJ1-5; 8 bases agree with TRBD1. Germline loops: CDR1 LGHNA, CDR2 YNFKEQ. The CDR3 is 16 residues long. V lost 1 base, J lost 6 bases, and 8 bases stayed unmatched. The CDR3 loop reads CASSQVRGQVVQPQHF. CDR3 DNA: TGTGCCAGCAGCCAAGTCAGGGGACAGGTAGTTCAGCCCCAGCATTTT.

The chain combines TRBV6-4 with TRBJ2-4, with 8 bases that match TRBD1. There are 15 residues in the CDR3. The J segment lost 9 bases and the V segment lost 0 bases, leaving 7 bases of the junction unmatched. Germline values: CDR1 MRHNA, CDR2 SNTAGT. The CDR3: CASSDSRDRGCIQYF. The CDR3 nucleotides read TGTGCCAGCAGTGACTCGAGAGACAGGGGTTGCATTCAGTACTTC.

The V and J genes are TRBV19 and TRBJ1-3; 7 bases match TRBD1. In germline, CDR1 is LNHDA, CDR2 SQIVND (reference sequence). The CDR3 runs 14 residues. Trimming took 3 bases from V and 3 from J; bases not matched to a gene: 2. CDR3 loop: CASSIRGNGNTIYF. The CDR3 region has the DNA TGTGCCAGTAGTATCAGGGGGAATGGAAACACCATATATTTT.

The rearrangement uses TRBV5-5 and TRBJ2-3; D may be TRBD2 (6 bases). The CDR3 totals 14 residues. V gave up 2 bases and J gave up 0 bases, with 7 bases separating them. The germline V gene has CDR1 SGHKS and CDR2 YYEKEE (reference sequence). The CDR3 region is CASSFGTSTDTQYF. DNA for the CDR3: TGTGCCAGCAGCTTTGGGACTAGCACAGATACGCAGTATTTT.

This rearrangement joins TRBV4-2 to TRBJ1-6, with 7 bases identical to TRBD1. V shed 6 bases, J shed 6 bases, and the junction held 11 bases outside the gene matches. This CDR3 comprises 16 residues. Germline CDR1 and CDR2: LGHNA and YNFKEQ. CDR3 sequence reads: CASSSRQGRPNSPLHF. CDR3 DNA sequence: TGTGCCAGCAGTAGCCGACAGGGCCGTCCTAATTCACCCCTCCACTTT.

In this sample, this clone turned up once. The chain is built from TRBV29-1 and TRBJ2-2; weak D call: TRBD1 (6 bases). This CDR3 region has 14 residues. V lost 4 bases, J lost 3 bases, and 12 bases lay in between. Per germline, CDR1 SQVTM and CDR2 ANQGSEA. CDR3 DNA sequence: TGCAGCGTTGTCCCAGGGGAAGACACCGGGGAGCTGTTTTTT. It specifies CSVVPGEDTGELFF.

The chain links TRBV27 to TRBJ2-7; 8 bases fit TRBD2. J lost 3 bases, V lost 5 bases, and 9 bases had no gene match. The CDR3 has 15 amino acids. Germline values: CDR1 MNHEY, CDR2 SMNVEV (reference sequence). The CDR3 region has the DNA TGTGCCAGCAGTCTCACCCCCGGGACTAGCTACGAGCAGTACTTC. Protein product: CASSLTPGTSYEQYF.